The clone carrying this TCR beta chain has a single count. Antigen unknown. Germline V lookup: CDR1 LNHDA, CDR2 SQIVND (reference sequence). Germline trimming cut 0 bases from V and 4 bases from J; bases unmatched to any gene: 3. CDR3 length equals 15 residues. The data belong to a study of T cell responses to AZD1222 COVID-19 vaccine. Study-wide background: Timing groups of about 4 and about 12 weeks for second doses were pooled. General observations from the study: Spike-wide vaccine-associated CD4 TCRs dominated at 160-218 and 743-854. Seropositive at baseline were only a handful of AZD1222 recipients.

Method: immunoSEQ multiplex PCR; TCRdb's copy keeps in-frame clones and lacks some. The table includes approximately 110,000 clones, roughly nine tenths detected once. This material consisted of peripheral blood, taken on day 0 of AZD1222 vaccination. The chain joins TRBV19 to TRBJ2-3, with 8 positions matching TRBD2. This TCR came from an adult in good health. CDR3 in DNA: TGTGCCAGTAGTATAGATGGGACTAGAGCAGATACGCAGTATTTT. Its protein is CASSIDGTRADTQYF. The full variable domain, in which reference TRBV19 and TRBJ2-3 provide the parts outside the CDR3, is DGGITQSPKYLFRKEGQNVTLSCEQNLNHDAMYWYRQDPGQGLRLIYYSQIVNDFQKGDIAEGYSVSREKKESFPLTVTSAQKNPTAFYLCASSIDGTRADTQYFGPGTRLTVL.